This paragraph reports one TCR beta chain. What it recognizes is unknown. The data were taken from a study of CD8+ T cells in alopecia areata. Study results and limitations: Higher clonality than in normal scalp was seen in lesional scalp, especially alopecia totalis/universalis. Scalp samples also contribute reads from the resident alphabeta T cells found in normal skin. With patients, TCR sharing proved less clear than in mice, a difference possibly related to HLA.

Extraction and reverse transcription of RNA yielded cDNA as the sequencing template. Sequencing used immunoSEQ multiplex PCR; TCRdb keeps in-frame clones, though not all of them. The sample holds roughly 20,000 clones; roughly two thirds are singletons and the top ten take 3.5% to 5.5%. The CDR3 is 13 residues long. CDR1 is SGHRS, CDR2 YFSETQ, per germline. Trimming took 3 bases from V and 6 from J; bases not matched to a gene: 3. Sorting of CD4+ cells into CD25+CD127- cells (for about 5 patients) was performed. CD4+ and CD8+ T cells were sorted from PBMCs. Source material: CD4+ Tregs sorted from blood. This clonotype was obtained from a human donor with alopecia areata. This chain uses TRBV5-1 with TRBJ2-1; 7 nucleotides match TRBD2. The CDR3 region is CASSSWGGNEQFF. The DNA for the CDR3 is TGCGCCAGCAGCTCCTGGGGGGGCAATGAGCAGTTCTTC.